Shown below are 27 T cell receptor beta chains from a single sample sequenced in a study of blood T cell repertoires in COVID-19. Assay used: immunoSEQ multiplex PCR; TCRdb lists only in-frame clones, some missing. This table has hundreds of thousands of clones, more than 85% appearing once. Sequencing input: peripheral blood. The receptors were gathered from a man between 70 and 80 years old with acute or convalescent COVID-19.

The chain joins TRBV7-2 to TRBJ1-5, with D maybe TRBD1 (6 bases). The CDR3 length is 15 residues. Trimming stripped 1 base from V and 2 bases from J, with 9 bases between. Germline V gene data show CDR1 as SGHTA and CDR2 as FQGNSA. CDR3 loop: CASSLEAGGNQPQHF. For the CDR3, the DNA is TGTGCCAGCAGCTTAGAGGCAGGGGGCAATCAGCCCCAGCATTTT.

The chain uses TRBV7-2 and TRBJ2-4, with D perhaps matching TRBD2 (5 bases). The CDR3 is 12 amino acids. Germline V lookup: CDR1 SGHTA, CDR2 FQGNSA. The V end lost 0 bases, the J end lost 10 bases, and 7 bases lay between the germline ends. Written as DNA, the CDR3 is TGTGCCAGCAGCTTAGCGACGGGGATTCAGTACTTC. Its translation: CASSLATGIQYF.

The table lists this clone with a few counts. V is TRBV9 and J is TRBJ2-7; 11 positions match TRBD1. J gave up 6 bases and V 3 bases, and 5 bases lay outside the gene matches. The CDR3 covers 14 residues. The germline V gene has CDR1 SGDLS and CDR2 YYNGEE. CDR3: CASSEIGTGGEQYF. CDR3 nucleotide sequence: TGTGCCAGCAGCGAAATCGGGACAGGGGGCGAGCAGTACTTC.

This chain connects TRBV28 to TRBJ1-2; no reliable D call. Looked up from germline, CDR1 is MDHEN and CDR2 is SYDVKM. The V end lost 2 bases, the J end lost 3 bases, and 10 bases lay between the germline ends. CDR3 length: 14 amino acids. CDR3 DNA sequence: TGTGCCAGCAGTTTAAAACAGCGGTACTATGGCTACACCTTC. Protein: CASSLKQRYYGYTF.

The gene calls are TRBV3-1 (or the pseudogene TRBV3-2) and TRBJ2-5; TRBD2 aligns across 10 bases. The CDR3 is made up of 14 amino acids. Per germline, CDR1 LGHDT and CDR2 YNNKEL (reference sequence). Trimming removed 4 bases from V and 4 bases from J; junction bases left unmatched: 3. The CDR3: CASSLSGGAETQYF. The DNA for the CDR3 is TGTGCCAGCAGCCTAAGCGGGGGGGCAGAGACCCAGTACTTC.

The count of this clone is one. CDR3 protein: CASSVGHFNTEAFF. The CDR3 DNA is TGTGCCAGCAGCGTCGGACACTTCAACACTGAAGCTTTCTTT. The V and J genes are TRBV9 and TRBJ1-1, with D tentatively TRBD1 (5 bases). CDR3 length: 14 residues. The V gene's germline CDR1 is SGDLS and CDR2 YYNGEE. V lost 2 bases and J lost 2, with 10 bases in between.

The chain carries TRBV15 and TRBJ2-7, with 11 bases matching TRBD1. The length of the CDR3 is 13 residues. Trimming took 8 bases from V and 2 from J; bases not matched to a gene: 2. CDR1 and CDR2 (germline): LNHNV, YYDKDF (reference sequence). The CDR3 DNA reads TGTGCCACCGGGGACAGGGGGACCTACGAGCAGTACTTC. The encoded protein is CATGDRGTYEQYF.

The CDR3 DNA is TGTGCCAGCAGCCCGGTCGGGGGGACGAACACCGGGGAGCTGTTTTTT. As protein: CASSPVGGTNTGELFF. The chain has TRBV9 and TRBJ2-2, with 7 bases identical to TRBD2. V lost 4 bases to trimming and J lost 0 bases; unmatched junction nucleotides: 6. CDR3 length: 16 amino acids. Germline V gene data show CDR1 as SGDLS and CDR2 as YYNGEE.

This chain links TRBV6-2 or TRBV6-3 with TRBJ2-1; weak D call: TRBD1 (6 bases). Looked up from germline, CDR1 is MNHEY and CDR2 is SVGEGT. This CDR3 is built from 17 residues. Deletions cut 5 bases from V and 0 bases from J, with 17 bases between. This CDR3 reads CASSQGPGQSSYNEQFF. The CDR3 DNA is TGTGCCAGCAGTCAGGGACCCGGACAGAGCTCCTACAATGAGCAGTTCTTC.

This clone occurred once. The V and J genes are TRBV19 and TRBJ2-1; 15 bases map to TRBD2. The CDR3 sequence is 18 residues long. With V trimmed by 3 bases and J by 2 bases, 5 bases remained unmatched. Germline V CDR1 and CDR2: LNHDA, SQIVND (reference sequence). CDR3 nucleotide sequence: TGTGCCAGTAGTATCGGACTAGCGGGAGGGAGGGCCTACAATGAGCAGTTCTTC. Translating it yields CASSIGLAGGRAYNEQFF.

As concerns this clone: This specimen includes other DNA sequences encoding the same CDR3. The chain carries TRBV29-1 and TRBJ2-7, with TRBD1 identical over 9 bases. Trimming removed 5 bases from V and 0 bases from J; junction bases left unmatched: 5. CDR1 is SQVTM, CDR2 ANQGSEA, per germline. This CDR3 contains 14 residues. The CDR3 protein is CSVSGTGSSYEQYF. The CDR3, as DNA: TGCAGCGTTTCCGGGACAGGGAGCTCCTACGAGCAGTACTTC.

Turning to this clone: The DNA is omitted, as the CDR3 cannot be located on it reliably, and the CDR3 follows TCRdb's listing. The CDR3: CASSKRVGQGAHRNYGYTF. The chain recombines TRBV21-1 with TRBJ1-2; the table's TRBD1 call for D was not verified on the DNA. TRBV21-1 constitutes a pseudogene. With termini counted, the CDR3 has 19 amino acids.

This CDR3 is CASSQSGQGYEQYF. The DNA for the CDR3 is TGTGCCAGCAGCCAGAGCGGACAGGGCTACGAGCAGTACTTC. This rearrangement joins TRBV4-2 to TRBJ2-7; 8 bases line up with TRBD1. Germline V lookup: CDR1 LGHNA, CDR2 YNFKEQ. The CDR3 extends over 14 amino acids. V was pared by 3 bases and J by 3 bases, with 4 bases of the junction left unmatched.

CDR3 in DNA: TGTGCCAGCAGCACTACCCTTGCGAACACTGAAGCTTTCTTT. The encoded protein is CASSTTLANTEAFF. The chain uses TRBV11-2 and TRBJ1-1, with D unclear. Trimming pared 5 bases from V and 1 base from J, leaving 11 bases between. This CDR3 spans 14 amino acids. CDR1 SGHAT and CDR2 FQNNGV come from the germline V gene.

The chain joins TRBV9 to TRBJ1-6, with D possibly being TRBD1 (6 bases). Germline values: CDR1 SGDLS, CDR2 YYNGEE. The CDR3 is made up of 14 amino acids. Trimming took off 3 bases at V and 9 bases at J, with 13 bases between the two ends. CDR3 protein: CASSATGQGSPLHF. The CDR3, as DNA: TGTGCCAGCAGCGCAACAGGGCAGGGTTCACCCCTCCACTTT.

The CDR3 reads CASKAGLTLYNEQFF. The CDR3 DNA is TGCGCCAGCAAGGCGGGACTAACTCTTTACAATGAGCAGTTCTTC. The V gene is TRBV10-1, the J gene TRBJ2-1, with 7 bases identical to TRBD2. V lost 7 bases, J lost 4 bases, and 10 bases stayed unmatched. CDR1 is WNHNN, CDR2 SYGVQD, per germline (reference sequence). This CDR3 spans 15 amino acids.

The chain links TRBV6-2 or TRBV6-3 to TRBJ2-1, with 8 bases aligning to TRBD2. Per the germline V gene, CDR1 is MNHEY and CDR2 is SVGEGT. The CDR3 has 15 residues. Germline trimming cut 4 bases from V and 2 bases from J; bases unmatched to any gene: 4. The CDR3 nucleotides read TGTGCCAGCAGTTTTCTTAGCGGGACCTACAATGAGCAGTTCTTC. The encoded protein is CASSFLSGTYNEQFF.

This clone was detected once. The chain joins TRBV5-4 to TRBJ1-1; the D is unclear. Germline CDR1 and CDR2: SGHNT and YYREEE (reference sequence). V was clipped by 2 bases and J by 0 bases, with 14 bases between them. This CDR3 is 16 amino acids long. Written as DNA, the CDR3 is TGTGCCAGCAGCTTAGATCCAGGCCCATTGAACACTGAAGCTTTCTTT. It specifies CASSLDPGPLNTEAFF. The complete variable domain, with remaining parts taken from reference TRBV5-4 and TRBJ1-1, reads ETGVTQSPTHLIKTRGQQVTLRCSSQSGHNTVSWYQQALGQGPQFIFQYYREEENGRGNFPPRFSGLQFPNYSSELNVNALELDDSALYLCASSLDPGPLNTEAFFGQGTRLTVV.

This chain uses TRBV30 with TRBJ1-1, with 10 bases lining up with TRBD1. V shed 5 bases, J shed 2 bases, and the junction held 8 bases outside the gene matches. CDR1 is GTSNPN and CDR2 is SVGIG in the germline V gene (reference sequence). The CDR3 is made up of 15 amino acids. The CDR3 spells CAWSAGQGVNTEAFF. CDR3 sequence (DNA): TGTGCCTGGTCGGCCGGACAGGGGGTTAACACTGAAGCTTTCTTT.

The rearrangement joins TRBV18 to TRBJ1-1, with D maybe TRBD1 (5 bases). This CDR3 has 15 residues. V shed 5 bases and J shed 4 bases, with 17 bases lying between them. Germline loops: CDR1 KGHSH, CDR2 LQKENI. The CDR3 sequence is CASSTWGSGGTEAFF. In DNA form, the CDR3 reads TGTGCCAGCTCAACGTGGGGGTCCGGGGGCACTGAAGCTTTCTTT. The whole variable domain, remainder taken from reference TRBV18 and TRBJ1-1, is NAGVMQNPRHLVRRRGQEARLRCSPMKGHSHVYWYRQLPEEGLKFMVYLQKENIIDESGMPKERFSAEFPKEGPSILRIQQVVRGDSAAYFCASSTWGSGGTEAFFGQGTRLTVV.

This clone appeared a single time. The genes are TRBV18 and TRBJ2-3; D may be TRBD2 (5 bases). Trimming left V 0 bases short and J 4 bases short, with 17 bases between. The CDR3 length is 17 residues. Germline-derived CDR1 and CDR2 are KGHSH and LQKENI. Here the CDR3 DNA reads TGTGCCAGCTCACCACCGTCAAGGGAGTCCCTCCCAGATACGCAGTATTTT. Protein product: CASSPPSRESLPDTQYF. Drawing the rest from reference TRBV18 and TRBJ2-3, the complete variable domain is NAGVMQNPRHLVRRRGQEARLRCSPMKGHSHVYWYRQLPEEGLKFMVYLQKENIIDESGMPKERFSAEFPKEGPSILRIQQVVRGDSAAYFCASSPPSRESLPDTQYFGPGTRLTVL.

The genes are TRBV7-2 and TRBJ2-3; 7 positions agree with TRBD2. This CDR3 is built from 18 residues. CDR1 and CDR2 from the germline V gene are SGHTA and FQGNSA. Unmatched junction bases numbered 12, after V lost 1 base and J lost 2 bases. CDR3 in amino acids: CASSLDPAGILPTDTQYF. In DNA, the CDR3 is TGTGCCAGCAGCTTAGATCCAGCGGGGATTCTTCCCACAGATACGCAGTATTTT.

This sequence joins TRBV18 and TRBJ1-5, with D possibly being TRBD1 (5 bases). The CDR3 runs 15 residues. V gave up 0 bases and J gave up 3 bases, with 9 bases separating them. CDR1 is KGHSH, CDR2 LQKENI, per germline. CDR3 nucleotides: TGTGCCAGCTCACCACCCTCCAGGGTCAATCAGCCCCAGCATTTT. This codes for CASSPPSRVNQPQHF. The full variable domain, rest sourced from reference TRBV18 and TRBJ1-5, is NAGVMQNPRHLVRRRGQEARLRCSPMKGHSHVYWYRQLPEEGLKFMVYLQKENIIDESGMPKERFSAEFPKEGPSILRIQQVVRGDSAAYFCASSPPSRVNQPQHFGDGTRLSIL.

This rearrangement joins TRBV28 to TRBJ1-1; 7 bases agree with TRBD1. CDR1 is MDHEN, CDR2 SYDVKM, per germline. V trimming: 6 bases; J trimming: 1 base; junction bases outside the gene matches: 8. The CDR3 runs to 15 residues. For the CDR3, the DNA is TGTGCCAGCAGCCGACAAGGGGGCGGGAACACTGAAGCTTTCTTT. Its protein is CASSRQGGGNTEAFF.

This clone was seen more than once but under ten times. V usage is TRBV9 and J usage is TRBJ2-3, with 7 bases lining up with TRBD1. J was trimmed by 0 bases and V by 2 bases; bases with no gene match: 18. The CDR3 spans 20 residues. Germline lookup yields CDR1 SGDLS and CDR2 YYNGEE. In DNA form, the CDR3 reads TGTGCCAGCAGCGTCAGCATCGGAACAGGGACAGTTTTTAGCACAGATACGCAGTATTTT. Protein: CASSVSIGTGTVFSTDTQYF.

The genes are TRBV7-2 and TRBJ2-3; the D gene is possibly TRBD2 (5 bases). Trimming cost V 5 bases and J 0 bases, with 21 bases left between them. The CDR3 is 18 amino acids. Germline CDR1 SGHTA, CDR2 FQGNSA. Written as DNA, the CDR3 is TGTGCCAGCAGCCCATCGCCATTAGCGAGCACTAGCACAGATACGCAGTATTTT. Residues: CASSPSPLASTSTDTQYF.

The chain recombines TRBV7-8 with TRBJ1-2; 8 bases agree with TRBD1. CDR1 and CDR2 (germline): SGHVS, FQNEAQ. CDR3 length: 14 residues. The junction had 2 bases not matched to a gene; V was cut back by 0 bases and J by 5 bases. CDR3 in amino acids: CASSLADRAYGYTF. In nucleotides, the CDR3 is TGTGCCAGCAGCTTAGCGGACAGGGCGTATGGCTACACCTTC.